This T cell receptor beta chain was identified in a study of OX40 agonist ivuxolimab in advanced cancers. Study results and limitations: Not determined was the antigen specificity of the expanded peripheral T cells.

TCRdb's copy holds only in-frame clones and misses some; the assay was immunoSEQ multiplex PCR. The sample shows 80,000 to 100,000 clones, 94% of them seen only once. Concerning this clone: Its antigen is as yet unknown.

This CDR3 region has 14 residues. Germline V lookup: CDR1 MNHEY, CDR2 SVGAGI. The V gene end was trimmed by 6 bases and the J gene end by 11 bases; junction bases not matched to a gene: 15. This chain joins TRBV6-5 and TRBJ2-5; 7 positions agree with TRBD1. This clonotype was sampled from an adult with an advanced solid tumor such as melanoma, head and neck, liver or kidney cancer. The input for sequencing was CD4+ or CD8+ T cells sorted from blood, taken in a trial of the OX40 agonist ivuxolimab. CDR3 in DNA: TGTGCCAGCAGCGTGGACTCCGGACAGGCAGGGCAGTACTTC. This gives the protein CASSVDSGQAGQYF.